This TCR beta chain was observed in a study of early T cells in non-severe SARS-CoV-2 infection. TCRdb redid the calling of the 5' RACE reads with MiXCR, one entry per CDR3 protein. The sample includes roughly 88,000 distinct CDR3 sequences, 11% to 15% of them seen just once. Trimming stripped 0 bases from V and 1 base from J, with 9 bases between. CDR3 length equals 15 residues. Germline V lookup: CDR1 WNHNN, CDR2 SYGVQD (reference sequence). This receptor was identified in an adult who was a healthcare worker with PCR-confirmed SARS-CoV-2 infection or an uninfected control (not recorded which). The chain has TRBV10-1 and TRBJ1-1; D remains unclear. Material: whole blood. This chain's CDR3 is CASSESRAGNTEAFF. The DNA for the CDR3 is TGCGCCAGCAGTGAGTCGAGGGCGGGGAACACTGAAGCTTTCTTT.